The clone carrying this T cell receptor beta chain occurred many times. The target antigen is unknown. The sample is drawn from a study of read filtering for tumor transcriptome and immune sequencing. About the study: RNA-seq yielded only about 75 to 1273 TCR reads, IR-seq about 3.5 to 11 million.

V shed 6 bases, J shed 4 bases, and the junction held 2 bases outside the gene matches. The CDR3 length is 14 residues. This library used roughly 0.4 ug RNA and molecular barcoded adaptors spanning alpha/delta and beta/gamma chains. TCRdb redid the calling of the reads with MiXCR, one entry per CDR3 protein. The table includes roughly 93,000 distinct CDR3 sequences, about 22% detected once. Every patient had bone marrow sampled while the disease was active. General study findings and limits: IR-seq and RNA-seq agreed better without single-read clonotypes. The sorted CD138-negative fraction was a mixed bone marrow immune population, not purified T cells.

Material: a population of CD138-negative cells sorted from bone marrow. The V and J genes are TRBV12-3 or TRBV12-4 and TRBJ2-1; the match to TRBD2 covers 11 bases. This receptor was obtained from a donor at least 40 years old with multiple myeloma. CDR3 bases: TGTGCCAGCAGACTAGCGGGGGCTTACAATGAGCAGTTCTTC. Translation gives CASRLAGAYNEQFF.